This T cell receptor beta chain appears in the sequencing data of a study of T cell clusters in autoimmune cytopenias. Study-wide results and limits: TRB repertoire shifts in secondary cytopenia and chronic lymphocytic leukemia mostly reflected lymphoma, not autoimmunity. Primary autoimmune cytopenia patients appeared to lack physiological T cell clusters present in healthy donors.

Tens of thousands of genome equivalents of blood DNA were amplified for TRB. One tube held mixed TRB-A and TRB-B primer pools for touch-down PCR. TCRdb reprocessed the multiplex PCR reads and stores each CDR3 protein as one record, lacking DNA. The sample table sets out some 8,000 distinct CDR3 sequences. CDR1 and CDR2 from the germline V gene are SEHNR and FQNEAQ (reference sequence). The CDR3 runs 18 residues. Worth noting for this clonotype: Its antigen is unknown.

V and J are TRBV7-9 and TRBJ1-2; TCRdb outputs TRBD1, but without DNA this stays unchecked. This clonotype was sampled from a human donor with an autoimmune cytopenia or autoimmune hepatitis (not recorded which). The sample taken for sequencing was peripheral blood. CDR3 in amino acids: CASSWGTGTGEGYYGYTF. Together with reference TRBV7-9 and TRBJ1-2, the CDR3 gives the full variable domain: DTGVSQNPRHKITKRGQNVTFRCDPISEHNRLYWYRQTLGQGPEFLTYFQNEAQLEKSRLLSDRFSAERPKGSFSTLEIQRTEQGDSAMYLCASSWGTGTGEGYYGYTFGSGTRLTVV.